These 25 T cell receptor beta chains share one sample of origin, sequenced in a study of cytomegalovirus exposure and HLA in healthy donors. The PCR made use of 60 Vbeta and 13 Jbeta primers. Repertoires were generated with immunoSEQ multiplex PCR, while TCRdb's copy carries only in-frame clones and drops some. Of around 200,000 clones listed, around 74% were seen once; the top ten hold roughly 3%. Sequenced material: PBMCs. The receptors stem from a female donor in good health and CMV-seronegative.

The genes are TRBV28 and TRBJ1-1; 8 positions match TRBD1. V was pared by 6 bases and J by 10 bases, with 13 bases of the junction left unmatched. CDR1 and CDR2 from the germline V gene are MDHEN and SYDVKM. The length of the CDR3 is 14 residues. CDR3 sequence reads: CASRWAGGLQGAFF. CDR3 DNA: TGTGCCAGCAGGTGGGCAGGGGGCCTCCAGGGAGCTTTCTTT.

In this sample, this clone turned up a few times. The DNA for the CDR3 is TGTGCCAGCAGACCACTTCCAACAGGGGCATACACAGATACGCAGTATTTT. Encoded protein: CASRPLPTGAYTDTQYF. The chain couples TRBV9 to TRBJ2-3, with 7 bases matching TRBD1. The CDR3 runs 17 residues. Germline assignment: CDR1 SGDLS and CDR2 YYNGEE. J lost 2 bases, V lost 5 bases, and 14 bases had no gene match.

The chain uses TRBV27 and TRBJ1-2; D is uncertain. This CDR3 has 13 amino acids. V was cut by 2 bases and J by 4 bases, with 8 bases left in between. Per the germline V gene, CDR1 is MNHEY and CDR2 is SMNVEV (reference sequence). The CDR3 region has the DNA TGTGCCAGCAGTTTAGGAGGGCTCTATGGCTACACCTTC. Protein product: CASSLGGLYGYTF.

This clone is a singleton in its sample. The genes are TRBV7-9 and TRBJ2-2; possible D gene TRBD2, 5 bases. The CDR3 length is 14 residues. V gave up 4 bases and J gave up 7 bases, with 13 bases separating them. Germline CDR1 reads SEHNR; CDR2 reads FQNEAQ (reference sequence). CDR3 sequence: CASSSGIVLGELFF. CDR3 coding DNA: TGTGCCAGCAGCTCGGGGATAGTTCTCGGGGAGCTGTTTTTT. The whole variable domain, filled in from reference TRBV7-9 and TRBJ2-2, reads DTGVSQNPRHKITKRGQNVTFRCDPISEHNRLYWYRQTLGQGPEFLTYFQNEAQLEKSRLLSDRFSAERPKGSFSTLEIQRTEQGDSAMYLCASSSGIVLGELFFGEGSRLTVL.

The chain joins TRBV5-1 to TRBJ2-3, with a possible D match to TRBD2 (6 bases). CDR1 is SGHRS and CDR2 is YFSETQ in the germline V gene. The CDR3 has 13 residues. With 5 bases removed from V and 0 bases from J, the gap between germline ends came to 7 bases. CDR3 protein: CASRGGSTDTQYF. The CDR3 coding sequence is TGCGCCAGCAGGGGGGGTAGCACAGATACGCAGTATTTT.

The gene calls are TRBV4-3 and TRBJ2-2; TRBD2 might be the D (7 bases). Germline V gene lookup returns CDR1 LGHNA and CDR2 YSLEER. Trimming left V 1 base short and J 5 bases short, with 11 bases between. The CDR3 is 15 residues long. CDR3: CASSQGGGGTGELFF. CDR3 nucleotides: TGCGCCAGCAGCCAAGGCGGGGGCGGAACCGGGGAGCTGTTTTTT.

The chain uses TRBV7-2 and TRBJ1-1; D not resolved. Germline V gene sequence: CDR1 SGHTA, CDR2 FQGNSA. The CDR3 is 13 amino acids. V was clipped by 5 bases and J by 4 bases, with 11 bases between them. The CDR3 DNA reads TGTGCCAGCAGCACCGCGTCGGGCACTGAAGCTTTCTTT. The encoded protein is CASSTASGTEAFF.

The chain links TRBV27 to TRBJ2-2; D ambiguous. Germline V CDR1 and CDR2: MNHEY, SMNVEV (reference sequence). The CDR3 runs to 17 residues. The V end was cut by 4 bases, the J end by 7 bases, with 22 bases between. The CDR3 bases are TGTGCCAGCAGTTCCCTCTACCGGCCGGAGTTAGACGGGGAGCTGTTTTTT. Its protein is CASSSLYRPELDGELFF.

This chain links TRBV7-9 with TRBJ2-7; 7 bases are shared with TRBD2. The CDR3 runs 13 residues. Losses at the gene ends were 3 bases for V and 3 bases for J; bases not matched to a gene: 2. From germline, CDR1 is SEHNR and CDR2 FQNEAQ (reference sequence). CDR3 protein: CASSFAGVYEQYF. As DNA, the CDR3 is TGTGCCAGCAGCTTCGCGGGAGTCTACGAGCAGTACTTC.

This chain joins TRBV29-1 and TRBJ1-2; TRBD1 might be the D (6 bases). The CDR3 extends over 13 amino acids. Germline V lookup: CDR1 SQVTM, CDR2 ANQGSEA. V was pared by 6 bases and J by 5 bases, with 16 bases between. CDR3 in DNA: TGCAGCGTGGGGGCAGGGGAAAGATATGGCTACACCTTC. Translating it yields CSVGAGERYGYTF.

The genes are TRBV11-3 and TRBJ2-7; 7 bases are a match to TRBD2. The V gene end was trimmed by 5 bases and the J gene end by 2 bases; junction bases not matched to a gene: 6. The germline V gene encodes CDR1 SGHNT and CDR2 YENEEA. The CDR3 consists of 14 residues. The CDR3 sequence is CASSVAGEAYEQYF. In DNA, the CDR3 is TGTGCCAGCAGCGTCGCGGGGGAGGCCTACGAGCAGTACTTC.

The genes are TRBV2 and TRBJ2-7; no clear D. V was cut by 6 bases and J by 3 bases, with 6 bases left in between. Germline V lookup: CDR1 SNHLY, CDR2 FYNNEI. The CDR3 covers 11 residues. This CDR3 is CASRSLYEQYF. For the CDR3, the DNA is TGTGCCAGCAGGTCCCTCTACGAGCAGTACTTC.

The table lists this clone with a few counts. The CDR3 reads CASSQQTSGIYLSSYNEQFF. The CDR3 nucleotides read TGTGCCAGCTCACAGCAGACTAGCGGGATTTACCTGAGCTCCTACAATGAGCAGTTCTTC. This chain uses TRBV18 with TRBJ2-1, with TRBD2 matching 11 bases. This CDR3 has 20 residues. Germline CDR1 reads KGHSH; CDR2 reads LQKENI. The ends lost 4 bases at V and 0 bases at J; junction bases unmatched: 14. The full variable domain, in which reference TRBV18 and TRBJ2-1 provide the parts outside the CDR3, is NAGVMQNPRHLVRRRGQEARLRCSPMKGHSHVYWYRQLPEEGLKFMVYLQKENIIDESGMPKERFSAEFPKEGPSILRIQQVVRGDSAAYFCASSQQTSGIYLSSYNEQFFGPGTRLTVL.

The rearrangement joins TRBV30 to TRBJ1-3, with TRBD1 as a possible D gene (6 bases). CDR1 is GTSNPN, CDR2 SVGIG, per germline (reference sequence). V was cut by 2 bases and J by 0 bases, with 8 bases left in between. This CDR3 contains 14 residues. Here the CDR3 reads CAWSRTVSGNTIYF. CDR3 in DNA: TGTGCCTGGAGTAGGACAGTCTCTGGAAACACCATATATTTT.

A few counts support this clone. The V gene is TRBV2, the J gene TRBJ2-1, with 8 bases aligning to TRBD1. The germline V gene has CDR1 SNHLY and CDR2 FYNNEI. J gave up 10 bases and V 3 bases, and 14 bases lay outside the gene matches. The CDR3 has 16 amino acids. The CDR3 sequence is CASSDLQGAGIREQFF. The DNA for the CDR3 is TGTGCCAGCAGTGACCTCCAGGGGGCGGGAATAAGGGAGCAGTTCTTC.

The chain uses TRBV7-8 and TRBJ2-1; tentative D call: TRBD2 (6 bases). There are 15 residues in the CDR3. Trimming shortened V by 1 base and J by 7 bases, and 14 bases separated the two germline ends. CDR1 is SGHVS and CDR2 is FQNEAQ in the germline V gene. As DNA, the CDR3 is TGTGCCAGCAGCTTAGAAGGAGGGCGGAAGAATGAGCAGTTCTTC. Amino acid sequence: CASSLEGGRKNEQFF.

This clone appeared a single time. The chain is built from TRBV28 and TRBJ2-1, with 11 bases matching TRBD2. The V segment lost 4 bases and the J segment 8 bases; nucleotides outside the gene matches: 10. The CDR3 runs 16 residues. Germline V gives CDR1 MDHEN, CDR2 SYDVKM. The CDR3 is CASSSQIAGGLDEQFF. Here the CDR3 DNA reads TGTGCCAGCAGTTCCCAAATAGCGGGAGGGTTGGATGAGCAGTTCTTC.

This clone was counted a single time. CDR3 region: CATERGLAREETQYF. Here the CDR3 DNA reads TGTGCGACCGAAAGGGGACTAGCAAGGGAAGAGACCCAGTACTTC. This chain uses TRBV10-3 with TRBJ2-5, with 9 bases matching TRBD2. Germline V gene lookup returns CDR1 ENHRY and CDR2 SYGVKD. The length of the CDR3 is 15 residues.

This clone was counted a single time. This rearrangement joins TRBV5-1 to TRBJ2-5; no clear D. CDR3 length: 14 residues. Germline assignment: CDR1 SGHRS and CDR2 YFSETQ. Deletions cut 4 bases from V and 4 bases from J, with 14 bases between. DNA of the CDR3: TGCGCCAGCAGCCCCCACTGGTCGGGAGAGACCCAGTACTTC. It codes for CASSPHWSGETQYF.

This chain joins TRBV19 and TRBJ1-5, with TRBD1 identical over 10 bases. Germline CDR1 LNHDA, CDR2 SQIVND (reference sequence). The V gene end was trimmed by 8 bases and the J gene end by 5 bases; junction bases not matched to a gene: 9. The CDR3 sequence is 15 residues long. The CDR3 DNA sequence: TGTGCCAGTGAACAAGACAGGGGGCCCTATCAGCCCCAGCATTTT. Its protein product is CASEQDRGPYQPQHF.

The genes are TRBV18 and TRBJ1-3, with D possibly TRBD1 on 6 matching bases. Germline V gives CDR1 KGHSH, CDR2 LQKENI. Trimming shortened V by 2 bases and J by 0 bases, and 17 bases separated the two germline ends. This CDR3 is 18 amino acids long. The CDR3 DNA follows: TGTGCCAGCTCACCAATTGTCGACAGGTCAAGCTCTGGAAACACCATATATTTT. It is translated as CASSPIVDRSSSGNTIYF.

The rearrangement joins TRBV7-2 to TRBJ1-1; TRBD1 matches at 7 bases. Losses at the gene ends were 5 bases for V and 4 bases for J; bases not matched to a gene: 13. This CDR3 spans 16 amino acids. CDR1 is SGHTA and CDR2 is FQGNSA in the germline V gene. The CDR3 spells CASSPWGTASGTEAFF. The CDR3 nucleotides are TGTGCCAGCAGCCCATGGGGGACAGCGAGCGGCACTGAAGCTTTCTTT. Looking up the rest from reference TRBV7-2 and TRBJ1-1 gives the full variable domain: GAGVSQSPSNKVTEKGKDVELRCDPISGHTALYWYRQSLGQGLEFLIYFQGNSAPDKSGLPSDRFSAERTGGSVSTLTIQRTQQEDSAVYLCASSPWGTASGTEAFFGQGTRLTVV.

The chain recombines TRBV10-2 with TRBJ2-7, with 7 positions matching TRBD2. The germline V gene encodes CDR1 WSHSY and CDR2 SAAADI. This CDR3 contains 15 residues. V was pared by 6 bases and J by 3 bases, with 11 bases of the junction left unmatched. As DNA, the CDR3 is TGCGCCAGCAGCGAGACTAGCCCCTTTCTCTACGAGCAGTACTTC. Its protein product is CASSETSPFLYEQYF.

The chain couples TRBV29-1 to TRBJ1-1; no clear D gene. The length of the CDR3 is 14 residues. Looked up from germline, CDR1 is SQVTM and CDR2 is ANQGSEA. Trimming took off 6 bases at V and 1 base at J, with 15 bases between the two ends. The CDR3 protein is CSVHQTASNTEAFF. The CDR3 coding sequence is TGCAGCGTCCATCAAACAGCCTCGAACACTGAAGCTTTCTTT.

The V and J genes are TRBV6-5 and TRBJ2-5; 8 bases agree with TRBD2. V shed 5 bases and J 5 bases; nucleotides not matched to a gene: 4. Germline CDR1 and CDR2: MNHEY and SVGAGI. The CDR3 sequence is 13 residues long. CDR3 sequence reads: CASSKIAGETQYF. CDR3 sequence (DNA): TGTGCCAGCAGTAAAATAGCGGGGGAGACCCAGTACTTC.